These 6 T cell receptor beta chains originate from one sample sequenced in a study of blood T cell repertoires in COVID-19. This table comes from immunoSEQ multiplex PCR, and its TCRdb copy is limited to in-frame clones, with some not included. The sample holds roughly 380,000 clones, over 75% seen once. The sample comprised PBMCs or T cells enriched from blood (not recorded which). The receptors come from a man younger than 40 who had recovered from COVID-19.

The V and J genes are TRBV5-6 and TRBJ1-2; the match to TRBD1 covers 8 bases. V dropped 4 bases and J dropped 4; count of bases not matched to a gene: 12. Looked up from germline, CDR1 is SGHDT and CDR2 is YYEEEE. The CDR3 runs 16 residues. Here the CDR3 reads CASSAGGGQAVYGYTF. The CDR3 region has the DNA TGTGCCAGCAGCGCCGGAGGGGGACAGGCTGTCTATGGCTACACCTTC.

The chain carries TRBV19 and TRBJ1-1, with 7 nucleotides matching TRBD1. The germline V gene encodes CDR1 LNHDA and CDR2 SQIVND (reference sequence). J was trimmed by 5 bases and V by 3 bases; bases with no gene match: 6. CDR3 length equals 14 residues. CDR3 loop: CASSIARGRTEAFF. The DNA for the CDR3 is TGTGCCAGTAGTATCGCTAGGGGGCGTACTGAAGCTTTCTTT.

The CDR3 DNA reads as TGTGCCAGCAGCTTGTATCGGGGTTTTAATTCACCCCTCCACTTT. It yields the protein CASSLYRGFNSPLHF. The chain combines TRBV5-6 with TRBJ1-6; D is undetermined. Germline V gene sequence: CDR1 SGHDT, CDR2 YYEEEE. This CDR3 spans 15 amino acids. V gave up 1 base and J gave up 6 bases, with 11 bases separating them. Filled out from reference TRBV5-6 and TRBJ1-6, the complete variable domain reads DAGVTQSPTHLIKTRGQQVTLRCSPKSGHDTVSWYQQALGQGPQFIFQYYEEEERQRGNFPDRFSGHQFPNYSSELNVNALLLGDSALYLCASSLYRGFNSPLHFGNGTRLTVT.

This chain connects TRBV7-9 to TRBJ1-6, with D perhaps TRBD1 (6 bases). Germline CDR1 reads SEHNR; CDR2 reads FQNEAQ (reference sequence). The ends were cut back, 5 bases at V and 7 bases at J, with 15 bases in the middle. The CDR3 totals 15 residues. This CDR3 reads CASSPTGGGNSPLHF. CDR3 coding DNA: TGTGCCAGCAGCCCCACTGGGGGGGGCAATTCACCCCTCCACTTT. The full variable domain, in which reference TRBV7-9 and TRBJ1-6 provide the parts outside the CDR3, is DTGVSQNPRHKITKRGQNVTFRCDPISEHNRLYWYRQTLGQGPEFLTYFQNEAQLEKSRLLSDRFSAERPKGSFSTLEIQRTEQGDSAMYLCASSPTGGGNSPLHFGNGTRLTVT.

The rearrangement links TRBV3-1 (or the pseudogene TRBV3-2) to TRBJ1-2; tentative D call: TRBD1 (5 bases). This CDR3 comprises 15 residues. CDR1 and CDR2 (germline): LGHDT, YNNKEL (reference sequence). V lost 1 base to trimming and J lost 1 base, with 10 bases between them. As DNA, the CDR3 is TGTGCCAGCAGCCAAGTGGGAGGGGTTAACTATGGCTACACCTTC. This sequence encodes CASSQVGGVNYGYTF.

This clone was seen once. The gene calls are TRBV29-1 and TRBJ2-5; weak D call: TRBD2 (7 bases). This CDR3 region has 15 residues. The ends were cut back, 6 bases at V and 5 bases at J, with 22 bases in the middle. Germline CDR1 reads SQVTM; CDR2 reads ANQGSEA. The CDR3 DNA is TGCAGCGTGAGACCCCCCGGGGGGCGATTTGAGACCCAGTACTTC. Encoded protein: CSVRPPGGRFETQYF. Using reference TRBV29-1 and TRBJ2-5 for the parts outside the CDR3, the full variable domain is SAVISQKPSRDICQRGTSLTIQCQVDSQVTMMFWYRQQPGQSLTLIATANQGSEATYESGFVIDKFPISRPNLTFSTLTVSNMSPEDSSIYLCSVRPPGGRFETQYFGPGTRLLVL.